This TCR beta chain originates from a study of OX40 agonist ivuxolimab in advanced cancers. Background on the whole study: The costimulatory receptor OX40 (CD134) was targeted by ivuxolimab, a fully human IgG2 agonistic monoclonal antibody. Intravenous ivuxolimab was administered to patients every 2 weeks at six dose levels: 0.01, 0.1, 0.3, 1.5, 3 and 10 mg/kg. Among the roughly 50 dose-escalation patients, approximately 20 had hepatocellular carcinoma, 15 or so melanoma, 9 renal cell carcinoma and 9 head and neck cancer. In the dose-escalation cohort, 70% to 90% of patients were male, and the mean age was roughly 56 years with a range of roughly 20 to 79. Prior anti-PD-1, anti-PD-L1 or anti-CTLA-4 therapy was permitted, and checkpoint inhibitors had been received by less than 45% of dose-escalation patients. Partial responses occurred in three dose-escalation patients: two with cutaneous melanoma and one with hepatocellular carcinoma. The point of sequencing TCRbeta in the periphery was to test whether ivuxolimab changed TCR sequence diversity and drove clonal T-cell expansion. The paper reports the monotherapy dose-escalation portion (N of about 50 patients) of the phase I ivuxolimab trial.

Genomic DNA was extracted from sorted cells for sequencing of the TCRbeta CDR3 region. TCRbeta CDR3 regions were sequenced using the immunoSEQ Assay. Entries here come from immuneACCESS through TCRdb and include only in-frame sequences with V and J called. Some clones fail to appear in such tables; in the studies checked, an unresolved V gene covers under half of the shortfall, and the cause of the remainder is unknown. This sample gives 70,000 to 75,000 clones in total; 85% of them show up just once. 0.5% to 0.6% of the sample lies in the top ten. The germline V gene (reference sequence) supplies CDR1 LNHNV and CDR2 YYDKDF. The CDR3 holds 15 amino acids from the cysteine to the phenylalanine. Solely the CDR3 DNA is kept, with 45 bases framed from the first base. V gives up 5 bases and J gives up 0 bases, and the segment between their germline ends measures 13 bases. The trial excluded patients who had a history of autoimmune disease or who were on systemic immunosuppression. In every dose cohort, peripheral blood was drawn for TCR sequencing at baseline, cycle 4 day 1, and cycle 7 day 1. Samples were obtained from an open-label, multicenter, first-in-human phase I dose-escalation trial of ivuxolimab. Adults with locally advanced or metastatic melanoma, renal cell, hepatocellular, or head and neck squamous cell carcinoma were enrolled in the trial. Before TCR sequencing, CD4+ and CD8+ T cells were separately sorted from peripheral blood.

The study at large found these results: In partial responders in the 0.1-3.0 mg/kg groups, normalized peripheral clonal expansion was found to be among the lowest, especially among CD8+ T cells. At doses of 0.1 to 3.0 mg/kg, clonal expansion of both CD4+ and CD8+ blood T cells was observed from baseline to week 6. After ivuxolimab, expanded clones were on average more numerous among CD8+ T cells than among CD4+ T cells. The antigen specificity of the peripheral T cells that underwent clonal expansion was not determined. Low levels of normalized T-cell clonal expansion were also shown by some nonresponding patients.

Regarding this clone: This clone's antigen is unknown. No clone much larger than this one lies a single base away; base qualities are absent.

The source is an adult with an advanced solid tumor such as melanoma, head and neck, liver or kidney cancer. Sample: CD4+ or CD8+ T cells sorted from blood, taken in a trial of the OX40 agonist ivuxolimab. The chain was built from TRBV15 and TRBJ2-5, with an unclear D gene assignment. Here is the DNA: TGTGCCACCAGCTATACGTCGCGGTACCAAGAGACCCAGTACTTC. Translated, it gives CATSYTSRYQETQYF.